There are many counts of the clone carrying this TCR beta chain. Germline V gene lookup returns CDR1 MDHEN and CDR2 SYDVKM. V shed 2 bases, J shed 2 bases, and the junction held 2 bases outside the gene matches. The CDR3 totals 16 residues. The sample belongs to a study of human T cells and chemical hapten exposure. TCRdb processed the RACE reads anew with MiXCR; each CDR3 protein has one entry. The sample yields about 110,000 distinct CDR3 sequences, approximately 11% seen once. Documented time point: patch test 1, 2 weeks after DPC sensitization. Stated treatment: therapeutic diphenylcyclopropenone sensitization with weekly scalp DPC. Samples of blood were obtained prior to the application of each patch test. Non-pregnant alopecia patients aged 18 to 70, suitable for DPC therapy.

The source was whole blood, collected in connection with sensitization to the hapten diphenylcyclopropenone (DPC). The chain joins TRBV28 to TRBJ2-6; 8 nucleotides agree with TRBD1. The TCR was taken from a woman between 40 and 55 years old with alopecia areata. Some clones in this sample may be carry-over from other donors' samples. CDR3 nucleotide sequence: TGTGCCAGCAGTTTACCGGACAGGGCTGGGGCCAACGTCCTGACTTTC. Translation: CASSLPDRAGANVLTF.